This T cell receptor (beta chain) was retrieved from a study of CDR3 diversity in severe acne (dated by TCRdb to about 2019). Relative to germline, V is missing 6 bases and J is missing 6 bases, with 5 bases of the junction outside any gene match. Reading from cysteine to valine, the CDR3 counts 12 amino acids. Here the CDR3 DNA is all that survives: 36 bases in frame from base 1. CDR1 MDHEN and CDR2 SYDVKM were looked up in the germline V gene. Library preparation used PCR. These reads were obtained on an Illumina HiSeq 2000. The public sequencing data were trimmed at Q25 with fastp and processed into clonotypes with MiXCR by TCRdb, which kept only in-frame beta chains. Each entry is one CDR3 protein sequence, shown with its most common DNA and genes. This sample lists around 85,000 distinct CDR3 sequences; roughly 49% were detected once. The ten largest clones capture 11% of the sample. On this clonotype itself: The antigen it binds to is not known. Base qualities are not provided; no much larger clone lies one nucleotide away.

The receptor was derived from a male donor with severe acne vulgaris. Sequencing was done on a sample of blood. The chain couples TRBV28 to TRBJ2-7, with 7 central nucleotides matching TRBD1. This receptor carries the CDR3 CASRTQGVEQYV. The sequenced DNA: TGTGCCAGCAGAACCCAGGGGGTCGAGCAGTACGTC.